Detailed here is one T cell receptor beta chain. The sample originates from a study of blood T cell repertoires in COVID-19. Overall study context: Acute-phase and convalescent COVID-19 samples originated in the United States, Italy and Spain. T cells, B-cell-depleted T cells, or PBMCs supplied cDNA or gDNA.

Original handling: Using reference gene primer amplification, nucleated cell counts were estimated. Sequencing was performed with immunoSEQ multiplex PCR; in TCRdb, only in-frame clones are kept and a portion is missing. The V and J calls and clone size are taken from that table; D and trimming were inferred from the DNA. The sample holds about 98,000 clones; 75% to 85% are singletons and the top ten take around 4%. Germline CDR1 is KGHDR and CDR2 is SFDVKD. The CDR3 loop spans 16 amino acids. The trim removed 2 bases at V and 5 bases at J, leaving 5 bases unmatched. Source material: peripheral blood. The chain combines TRBV24-1 with TRBJ2-5, with 12 nucleotides matching TRBD1. The sequence was collected from a man between 60 and 75 years old with acute or convalescent COVID-19. The chain's CDR3 is CATSDWGTGGVETQYF. CDR3 bases: TGTGCCACCAGTGATTGGGGGACAGGGGGCGTGGAGACCCAGTACTTC.